The T cell receptor beta chain under discussion was sequenced for a study of technical replicates of blood from a few donors. Data came from immunoSEQ multiplex PCR; TCRdb stores just in-frame clones and leaves some out. The sample has around 72,000 clones, roughly 91% seen once. The germline CDR1 and CDR2 sequences are SGHNT and YENEEA. Between the trimmed V and J ends, which lost 5 bases and 5 bases, there was a span of 12 bases. The CDR3 runs 13 residues. The sequenced sample consisted of T cells isolated from PBMCs. The receptor comes from a human donor in good health. Some clones in this sample may be carry-over from other donors' samples. The chain couples TRBV11-3 to TRBJ1-1; D might be TRBD1 (5 bases). In DNA, the CDR3 is TGTGCCAGCAGCCCCCCTGGGGGGACTGAAGCTTTCTTT. Translating it yields CASSPPGGTEAFF.